This T cell receptor beta chain came from a study of response to subunit inactivated influenza vaccine. Germline V gene data show CDR1 as MDHEN and CDR2 as SYDVKM. The CDR3 is made up of 15 amino acids. Losses at the gene ends were 6 bases for V and 2 bases for J; bases not matched to a gene: 9. TCRdb itself ran the RT-PCR reads through MiXCR, one entry per CDR3 protein. Seen here are roughly 570,000 distinct CDR3 sequences, over 10% observed once, and the top ten hold around 14%. The gene calls are TRBV28 and TRBJ2-5; 7 nucleotides line up with TRBD2. This clonotype originated in a man aged 45-65 years who received an inactivated influenza vaccine. The starting material was PBMCs from blood, obtained 40 to 50 days after vaccination. The CDR3 region is CASSLDSGRQETQYF. For the CDR3, the DNA is TGTGCCAGCAGCCTTGATAGCGGGCGACAAGAGACCCAGTACTTC.